The entry below gives a single TCR beta chain sequence along with its context. What it binds is unknown. TCRdb analysed the 5' RACE reads with MiXCR anew, one entry per CDR3 protein. The sample has around 590,000 distinct CDR3 sequences; roughly an eighth are singletons. These data belong to a study of T cells after yellow fever vaccination. The study, taken as a whole, reports: Reappearance after the booster was seen for most primary-vaccination clones, at 95% to 96% CD4 and 88% CD8.

This CDR3 has 15 amino acids. V gave up 4 bases and J gave up 5 bases, with 14 bases separating them. Germline V gene lookup returns CDR1 SEHNR and CDR2 FQNEAQ (reference sequence). The chain employs TRBV7-9 and TRBJ2-2; the D gene is possibly TRBD1 (5 bases). The sample consisted of PBMCs, taken on the day of the yellow fever booster vaccination. This TCR was sampled from a man between 25 and 39 years old who received the YFV17D yellow fever vaccine. The CDR3 spells CASSYASAGTGELFF. CDR3 DNA: TGTGCCAGCAGCTACGCATCCGCAGGGACCGGGGAGCTGTTTTTT.